This passage covers 27 T cell receptor beta chains from one sample sequenced in a study of blood T cell repertoires in COVID-19. Method: immunoSEQ multiplex PCR; TCRdb's copy keeps in-frame clones and lacks some. The sample lists roughly 33,000 clones, about 72% occurring once. Sample: peripheral blood. These receptors came from a woman aged 55 to 70 with acute or convalescent COVID-19.

The chain has TRBV19 and TRBJ1-5; D might be TRBD1 (6 bases). Germline V gene sequence: CDR1 LNHDA, CDR2 SQIVND (reference sequence). Trimming removed 3 bases from V and 0 bases from J, with 6 bases in between. This CDR3 has 14 amino acids. CDR3 coding DNA: TGTGCCAGTAGTATGGGACATAGCAATCAGCCCCAGCATTTT. Translating it yields CASSMGHSNQPQHF.

The J gene is TRBJ1-6, the V gene TRBV19, with 7 bases matching TRBD1. V was pared by 8 bases and J by 5 bases, with 6 bases of the junction left unmatched. The germline CDR1 and CDR2 sequences are LNHDA and SQIVND (reference sequence). This CDR3 is built from 14 residues. The CDR3 bases are TGTGCCAGTGGGGAACAGGGGAATAATTCACCCCTCCACTTT. Its protein product is CASGEQGNNSPLHF.

The rearrangement uses TRBV2 and TRBJ1-5; TRBD1 is a possible D gene (5 bases). V was shortened by 6 bases and J by 3 bases, with 9 bases between the two germline ends. Germline V gives CDR1 SNHLY, CDR2 FYNNEI. This CDR3 comprises 13 residues. The DNA for the CDR3 is TGTGCCAGCAGCGACAGTTCCAATCAGCCCCAGCATTTT. It encodes CASSDSSNQPQHF. The full variable domain, its missing parts supplied by reference TRBV2 and TRBJ1-5, is EPEVTQTPSHQVTQMGQEVILRCVPISNHLYFYWYRQILGQKVEFLVSFYNNEISEKSEIFDDQFSVERPDGSNFTLKIRSTKLEDSAMYFCASSDSSNQPQHFGDGTRLSIL.

This chain links TRBV7-3 with TRBJ2-2; 10 bases agree with TRBD1. Germline CDR1 SGHTA, CDR2 FQGTGA. This CDR3 comprises 17 residues. J was trimmed by 6 bases and V by 1 base; bases with no gene match: 8. The CDR3 bases are TGTGCCAGCAGCTTAAGGCCTAGGGACAGGGGACCCGGGGAGCTGTTTTTT. This gives the protein CASSLRPRDRGPGELFF.

This clone was counted a few times. This chain links TRBV2 with TRBJ1-1; 7 bases match TRBD1. CDR3 length: 14 amino acids. Germline CDR1 SNHLY, CDR2 FYNNEI. Trimming cost V 6 bases and J 0 bases; bases outside gene matches: 4. The CDR3 sequence: CASREGTVNTEAFF. Here the CDR3 DNA reads TGTGCCAGCAGGGAGGGGACAGTGAACACTGAAGCTTTCTTT.

The count of this clone is one. V gene TRBV4-1 combines with J gene TRBJ2-7; 9 positions agree with TRBD2. J was trimmed by 3 bases and V by 1 base; bases with no gene match: 4. The CDR3 covers 15 residues. The germline gives CDR1 MGHRA, CDR2 YSYEKL. CDR3 amino acids: CASSQGPAGGYEQYF. CDR3 sequence (DNA): TGCGCCAGCAGCCAAGGCCCAGCGGGGGGCTACGAGCAGTACTTC.

V gene TRBV12-3 or TRBV12-4 combines with J gene TRBJ1-2; 8 bases align to TRBD1. The CDR3 contains 13 residues. V shed 6 bases and J 7 bases; nucleotides not matched to a gene: 7. The CDR3 region has the DNA TGTGCCAGCAGAATCCAGGGGGCTGGTGGCTACACCTTC. Translation: CASRIQGAGGYTF.

The rearrangement joins TRBV27 to TRBJ1-1; no firm D call. The germline CDR1 and CDR2 sequences are MNHEY and SMNVEV (reference sequence). The CDR3 consists of 15 residues. Trimming pared 5 bases from V and 4 bases from J, leaving 17 bases between. Here the CDR3 reads CASSTYAMLSTEAFF. CDR3 nucleotides: TGTGCCAGCAGTACCTACGCGATGTTGAGCACTGAAGCTTTCTTT.

The V and J genes are TRBV5-4 and TRBJ2-1; D possibly corresponds to TRBD2 (5 bases). CDR1 and CDR2 from the germline V gene are SGHNT and YYREEE (reference sequence). The ends were cut back, 1 base at V and 7 bases at J, with 12 bases in the middle. This CDR3 is built from 14 residues. CDR3 residues: CASSLPGWGNEQFF. In DNA form, the CDR3 reads TGTGCCAGCAGCTTGCCGGGGTGGGGAAATGAGCAGTTCTTC.

The chain couples TRBV4-1 to TRBJ1-5; TRBD1 aligns across 7 bases. There are 14 residues in the CDR3. J lost 12 bases, V lost 0 bases, and 8 bases had no gene match. CDR1 is MGHRA, CDR2 YSYEKL, per germline. The CDR3 here is CASSQDWMTGLQHF. Here the CDR3 DNA reads TGCGCCAGCAGCCAAGATTGGATGACAGGGCTCCAGCATTTT.

The gene calls are TRBV27 and TRBJ1-2; D may be TRBD1 (5 bases). Trimming stripped 4 bases from V and 8 bases from J, with 23 bases between. Germline V CDR1 and CDR2: MNHEY, SMNVEV (reference sequence). The CDR3 loop spans 16 amino acids. The DNA of the CDR3 is TGTGCCAGCAGTTCCTTGGGGCAGGGCCCCCTTGACGGCTACACCTTC. It yields the protein CASSSLGQGPLDGYTF.

The V gene is TRBV28, the J gene TRBJ2-5; TRBD1 matches 9 bases. Trimming took 6 bases from V and 2 from J; bases not matched to a gene: 7. The CDR3 has 15 residues. Germline V lookup: CDR1 MDHEN, CDR2 SYDVKM. CDR3 nucleotides: TGTGCCAGCAGGGGACAGGGAAGGGGGCAAGAGACCCAGTACTTC. It encodes CASRGQGRGQETQYF.

This clone was recorded a few times. This chain links TRBV7-8 with TRBJ1-1, with D perhaps TRBD1 (5 bases). V was pared by 0 bases and J by 9 bases, with 11 bases between. This CDR3 has 13 amino acids. Germline lookup yields CDR1 SGHVS and CDR2 FQNEAQ. CDR3 in DNA: TGTGCCAGCAGCTTAGCCGGCGGGGCCCAAGCTTTCTTT. Its translation: CASSLAGGAQAFF. The full variable domain, with the rest looked up from reference TRBV7-8 and TRBJ1-1, is GAGVSQSPRYKVAKRGQDVALRCDPISGHVSLFWYQQALGQGPEFLTYFQNEAQLDKSGLPSDRFFAERPEGSVSTLKIQRTQQEDSAVYLCASSLAGGAQAFFGQGTRLTVV.

The chain combines TRBV3-1 (or the pseudogene TRBV3-2) with TRBJ2-1; a weak D match, TRBD1 (6 bases). The germline gives CDR1 LGHDT, CDR2 YNNKEL (reference sequence). There are 15 residues in the CDR3. V lost 1 base to trimming and J lost 2 bases, with 9 bases between them. CDR3 loop: CASSQGGGTYNEQFF. The CDR3 region has the DNA TGTGCCAGCAGCCAAGGAGGGGGTACCTACAATGAGCAGTTCTTC.

This chain joins TRBV5-1 and TRBJ2-6; 7 bases line up with TRBD1. Germline trimming cut 4 bases from V and 0 bases from J; bases unmatched to any gene: 7. The V gene's germline CDR1 is SGHRS and CDR2 YFSETQ. CDR3 size: 17 residues. CDR3 region: CASSVTGVASGANVLTF. DNA of the CDR3: TGCGCCAGCAGCGTCACAGGGGTTGCCTCTGGGGCCAACGTCCTGACTTTC.

The V call is TRBV3-1 (or the pseudogene TRBV3-2), the J call TRBJ1-1; D possibly corresponds to TRBD1 (6 bases). From germline, CDR1 is LGHDT and CDR2 YNNKEL (reference sequence). This CDR3 is 15 amino acids long. V lost 4 bases and J 0 bases, leaving 12 bases between the germline ends. This CDR3 is CASSRNGQLNTEAFF. The CDR3 DNA reads as TGTGCCAGCAGCCGGAACGGACAGTTGAACACTGAAGCTTTCTTT.

This chain links TRBV2 with TRBJ2-3; 7 bases are a match to TRBD1. V lost 4 bases to trimming and J lost 4 bases; unmatched junction nucleotides: 8. CDR3 size: 15 residues. CDR1 and CDR2 (germline): SNHLY, FYNNEI. This CDR3 is CASSGTGAHADTQYF. The CDR3 nucleotides read TGTGCCAGCAGTGGCACAGGGGCCCACGCAGATACGCAGTATTTT.

The V and J genes are TRBV3-1 (or the pseudogene TRBV3-2) and TRBJ2-7; weak D call: TRBD2 (6 bases). The CDR3 totals 13 residues. The V gene lost 5 bases and the J gene lost 2 bases, with 10 bases spanning the gap. Looked up from germline, CDR1 is LGHDT and CDR2 is YNNKEL (reference sequence). CDR3 in DNA: TGTGCCAGCAGCTTTTCGGGGGCCTACGAGCAGTACTTC. Protein sequence: CASSFSGAYEQYF.

This clone showed up just a few times. J is TRBJ2-5 and V is TRBV5-5; unclear D gene. V lost 1 base to trimming and J lost 5 bases, with 21 bases between them. The CDR3 covers 17 residues. Germline assignment: CDR1 SGHKS and CDR2 YYEKEE (reference sequence). The CDR3 DNA is TGTGCCAGCAGCTTGTCAGTTGATTCGGGTTCGGGTGAGACCCAGTACTTC. Translated: CASSLSVDSGSGETQYF. Together with reference TRBV5-5 and TRBJ2-5, the CDR3 gives the full variable domain: DAGVTQSPTHLIKTRGQQVTLRCSPISGHKSVSWYQQVLGQGPQFIFQYYEKEERGRGNFPDRFSARQFPNYSSELNVNALLLGDSALYLCASSLSVDSGSGETQYFGPGTRLLVL.

This chain joins TRBV12-3 or TRBV12-4 and TRBJ1-1; unclear D gene. V shed 3 bases and J shed 5 bases, with 7 bases lying between them. This CDR3 has 12 amino acids. In DNA, the CDR3 is TGTGCCAGCAGTTTTCGGGGAACTGAAGCTTTCTTT. Translating it yields CASSFRGTEAFF.

The DNA of the CDR3 is TGTGCCAGCTCACCGGACACCGAGCAGTACTTC. It is translated as CASSPDTEQYF. V gene TRBV18 combines with J gene TRBJ2-7; D is perhaps TRBD1 (5 bases). V was shortened by 3 bases and J by 6 bases, with 6 bases between the two germline ends. The CDR3 sequence is 11 residues long. Per germline, CDR1 KGHSH and CDR2 LQKENI.

This clone was counted only a few times. The rearrangement links TRBV30 to TRBJ2-2; 9 nucleotides line up with TRBD2. The CDR3 sequence is 15 residues long. Germline-derived CDR1 and CDR2 are GTSNPN and SVGIG (reference sequence). V lost 0 bases, J lost 7 bases, and 6 bases stayed unmatched. The DNA for the CDR3 is TGTGCCTGGAGTGTCCAGCGGGGGGCCGACGGGGAGCTGTTTTTT. Its translation is CAWSVQRGADGELFF.

This clone was detected only once. The chain has TRBV7-9 and TRBJ2-1, with 8 bases fitting TRBD2. Trimming removed 4 bases from V and 16 bases from J; junction bases left unmatched: 9. This CDR3 is built from 12 residues. Germline V gene lookup returns CDR1 SEHNR and CDR2 FQNEAQ (reference sequence). DNA of the CDR3: TGTGCCAGCAGCTCAGGTCAACTAGCGGAATTCTTC. Translation: CASSSGQLAEFF.

This clone was seen only a few times. The rearrangement joins TRBV21-1 to TRBJ1-1; TRBD1, as called in the table, went unchecked against the DNA. TRBV21-1 is designated a pseudogene. The CDR3 is made up of 15 amino acids. The CDR3 nucleotides read TGTGCCAGCAGCAGGGGTTGCAGGGCGAACACTGAAGCTTTCTTT. Amino acid sequence: CASSRGCRANTEAFF.

The gene calls are TRBV29-1 and TRBJ1-1, with 10 bases fitting TRBD1. V lost 6 bases and J lost 7; bases outside the gene matches: 2. CDR3 size: 11 residues. Germline V CDR1 and CDR2: SQVTM, ANQGSEA. Here the CDR3 reads CSVGTGVEAFF. The CDR3 region has the DNA TGCAGCGTCGGGACAGGGGTTGAAGCTTTCTTT.

This sequence joins TRBV5-4 and TRBJ2-5, with 8 bases matching TRBD1. The V gene end was trimmed by 4 bases and the J gene end by 2 bases; junction bases not matched to a gene: 4. Per germline, CDR1 SGHNT and CDR2 YYREEE (reference sequence). The CDR3 length is 14 residues. The CDR3 loop reads CASSPGQVQETQYF. The CDR3 nucleotides are TGTGCCAGCAGCCCGGGACAGGTTCAAGAGACCCAGTACTTC.

The genes are TRBV5-1 and TRBJ2-7; 12 bases line up with TRBD2. The CDR3 is made up of 15 amino acids. V lost 1 base and J lost 3; bases outside the gene matches: 2. Germline CDR1 and CDR2: SGHRS and YFSETQ. CDR3 region: CASSLLTSGGYEQYF. The CDR3 DNA follows: TGCGCCAGCAGCTTGCTGACTAGCGGGGGCTACGAGCAGTACTTC. Looking up the rest from reference TRBV5-1 and TRBJ2-7 gives the full variable domain: KAGVTQTPRYLIKTRGQQVTLSCSPISGHRSVSWYQQTPGQGLQFLFEYFSETQRNKGNFPGRFSGRQFSNSRSEMNVSTLELGDSALYLCASSLLTSGGYEQYFGPGTRLTVT.